One and the same sample provided the 4 T cell receptor beta chains below, sequenced in a study of blood T cell repertoires in COVID-19. Sequencing used immunoSEQ multiplex PCR; TCRdb keeps in-frame clones, though not all of them. The repertoire holds 150,000 to 200,000 clones, with approximately 88% as singletons. Sequencing was performed on peripheral blood. These receptors all come from a woman over 75 with active or convalescent COVID-19.

J is TRBJ2-5 and V is TRBV7-2, with no clear D. CDR3 length: 14 amino acids. CDR1 and CDR2 from the germline V gene are SGHTA and FQGNSA. Trimming took 1 base from V and 5 from J, leaving 11 bases between them. The CDR3 loop reads CASSLGRLGETQYF. CDR3 coding DNA: TGTGCCAGCAGCTTAGGCAGGTTGGGCGAGACCCAGTACTTC.

Details on this clone: At one boundary the junction diverges from the germline segment, which might be a read error. This chain uses TRBV6-5 with TRBJ1-4; 7 bases agree with TRBD1. Germline CDR1 reads MNHEY; CDR2 reads SVGAGI. CDR3 size: 11 residues. The DNA for the CDR3 is TGTGCCAGCAGTTCCTACGGACAGGTCGTTTTT. It yields the protein CASSSYGQVVF.

The gene calls are TRBV5-8 and TRBJ2-7; D unresolved. The CDR3 loop spans 14 amino acids. Germline loops: CDR1 SGHTS, CDR2 YDEGEE. Trimming stripped 0 bases from V and 2 bases from J, with 9 bases between. The CDR3 reads CASSLVGGPYEQYF. For the CDR3, the DNA is TGTGCCAGCAGCTTGGTCGGCGGCCCCTACGAGCAGTACTTC.

The chain recombines TRBV24-1 with TRBJ1-1, with a possible D match to TRBD1 (6 bases). Germline CDR1 reads KGHDR; CDR2 reads SFDVKD. V was cut by 8 bases and J by 1 base, with 16 bases left in between. The CDR3 consists of 15 residues. CDR3 region: CATTGVRIPNTEAFF. The CDR3 DNA follows: TGTGCCACCACAGGGGTGAGGATCCCGAACACTGAAGCTTTCTTT.